Listed below are T cell receptor beta chains from one sample, sequenced in a study of T cell responses to AZD1222 COVID-19 vaccine. The assay was immunoSEQ multiplex PCR, and TCRdb's table has in-frame clones only and misses some. The table lists 180,000 or so clones, 90% to 95% of them singletons. The sequenced sample was peripheral blood, obtained 28 days after the second AZD1222 dose. These receptors were collected from an adult who received the AZD1222 COVID-19 vaccine. Each CDR3 is given with its conserved first and last residue. A D gene is named only where the DNA matches it firmly. Expanded clones are given a class, and other clones once, few, many or no size at all.

V gene	J gene	D gene	clone size	CDR3 DNA	CDR3 protein
TRBV29-1	TRBJ2-1	NA	NA	TGCAGCGTTGGGGGGGTGAGCTCCTACAATGAGCAGTTCTTC	CSVGGVSSYNEQFF
TRBV18	TRBJ2-3	TRBD2	once	TGTGCCAGCTCACCACTCGGACAGACAGGACTAGCGGACTCCACAGATACGCAGTATTTT	CASSPLGQTGLADSTDTQYF
TRBV4-2	TRBJ1-2	NA	NA	TGTGCCAGCAGCCGGGCGTCAGGGGAGGGCTACACCTTC	CASSRASGEGYTF
TRBV19	TRBJ2-1	TRBD1	NA	TGTGCCAGTAGTTCGGACAGGGAAACCTACAATGAGCAGTTCTTC	CASSSDRETYNEQFF
TRBV4-1	TRBJ1-4	NA	NA	TGCGCCAGCAGCCAGACATCGGTTAGGGGTGAAAAACTGTTTTTT	CASSQTSVRGEKLFF
TRBV19	TRBJ2-1	NA	once	TGTGCCAGTAGTATCACCCCTTTCGGGAGCACCTACAATGAGCAGTTCTTC	CASSITPFGSTYNEQFF
TRBV7-9	TRBJ2-7	TRBD1	NA	TGTGCCAGCAGCTCCAGACAGGGTATTAGCTCCTACGAGCAGTACTTC	CASSSRQGISSYEQYF
TRBV12-5	TRBJ2-5	NA	once	TGTGCTAGTGGTTCGGATATCGGGGCAGTATCCAGAAAGGAGACCCAGTACTTC	CASGSDIGAVSRKETQYF
TRBV10-2	TRBJ1-5	NA	few	TGCGCCAGCAGTGAGTCGGGCGGGGGTAGCAATCAGCCCCAGCATTTT	CASSESGGGSNQPQHF
TRBV5-1	TRBJ1-2	NA	NA	TGCGCCAGCAGCTTTGAAACAGGGACTAACTATGGCTACACCTTC	CASSFETGTNYGYTF
TRBV7-9	TRBJ1-1	NA	NA	TGTGCCAGCACCCTGACTGGGAACACTGAAGCTTTCTTT	CASTLTGNTEAFF
TRBV10-2	TRBJ2-2	NA	few	TGCGCCAGCAGTTACACGGGGGTCGGGGAGCTGTTTTTT	CASSYTGVGELFF
TRBV30	TRBJ2-5	NA	NA	TGTGCCTGGAGTAACGACTGGAGGGAGACCCAGTACTTC	CAWSNDWRETQYF
TRBV6-5	TRBJ1-4	TRBD1	NA	TGTGCCAGCAGCCGCGGACAGGGTCTAAATGAAAAACTGTTTTTT	CASSRGQGLNEKLFF
TRBV7-6	TRBJ2-7	NA	NA	TGTGCCAGCAGCTTAGGGGGGGGCCAATACGAGCAGTACTTC	CASSLGGGQYEQYF